Shown below are 27 T cell receptor beta chains from a single sample sequenced in a study of monozygotic twins with inflammatory bowel disease. Using the 5' RACE reads, TCRdb records one entry per CDR3 protein without DNA. The sample table sets out about 450,000 distinct CDR3 sequences. Specimen: blood. The receptors come from a human donor with ulcerative colitis or Crohn's disease, or a healthy co-twin of an affected twin (not recorded which).

V gene TRBV20-1 combines with J gene TRBJ2-5; without DNA, the TCRdb call of TRBD1 cannot be checked. The CDR3 is 12 residues long. Per the germline V gene, CDR1 is DFQATT and CDR2 is SNEGSKA (reference sequence). CDR3 region: CSAHRGGETQYF.

This chain joins TRBV5-6 and TRBJ2-3; TCRdb indicates TRBD1, and absent DNA this call remains unverified. Germline lookup yields CDR1 SGHDT and CDR2 YYEEEE. The CDR3 is 13 residues long. Here the CDR3 reads CASSGGLTDTQYF.

The rearrangement links TRBV18 to TRBJ1-2. CDR3 size: 14 residues. The V gene's germline CDR1 is KGHSH and CDR2 LQKENI. The CDR3 loop reads CASSPFKEPYGYTF.

The chain couples TRBV7-9 to TRBJ2-5; TCRdb lists TRBD2, though no DNA is available to test this call. CDR3 length: 15 amino acids. Germline lookup yields CDR1 SEHNR and CDR2 FQNEAQ (reference sequence). The chain's CDR3 is CASIPGLGGQETQYF.

V gene TRBV28 combines with J gene TRBJ2-7; the TCRdb D gene call, TRBD2, has no DNA to confirm it. Germline loops: CDR1 MDHEN, CDR2 SYDVKM. This CDR3 is 12 amino acids long. This CDR3 is CASSSQHYEQYF.

The chain has TRBV6-5 and TRBJ2-1; TCRdb picks TRBD2, but there is no DNA to check that call. The germline gives CDR1 MNHEY, CDR2 SVGAGI. The CDR3 runs 15 residues. This chain's CDR3 is CASSWGRGPSYEQFF.

This chain joins TRBV18 and TRBJ1-1. Germline V gene sequence: CDR1 KGHSH, CDR2 LQKENI. This CDR3 has 13 residues. The CDR3 region is CASSRGFGTEAFF. Supplemented by reference TRBV18 and TRBJ1-1, the full variable domain reads NAGVMQNPRHLVRRRGQEARLRCSPMKGHSHVYWYRQLPEEGLKFMVYLQKENIIDESGMPKERFSAEFPKEGPSILRIQQVVRGDSAAYFCASSRGFGTEAFFGQGTRLTVV.

The genes are TRBV7-9 and TRBJ2-7; TCRdb picks TRBD1, but there is no DNA to check that call. In germline, CDR1 is SEHNR, CDR2 FQNEAQ (reference sequence). The CDR3 is 16 residues long. CDR3 amino acids: CASSLIGQGAFYEQYF.

The chain links TRBV4-2 to TRBJ1-1; the D call of TRBD1 rests on TCRdb alone, since no DNA is present to check it. Germline loops: CDR1 LGHNA, CDR2 YNFKEQ. The CDR3 length is 15 residues. This CDR3 is CASSQEGDRVTEAFF.

The chain recombines TRBV30 with TRBJ2-5. Germline loops: CDR1 GTSNPN, CDR2 SVGIG (reference sequence). CDR3 size: 13 residues. CDR3: CAWSPWSQETQYF.

Here the CDR3 reads CASSQPVVSEQFF. V gene TRBV6-6 combines with J gene TRBJ2-1. The CDR3 is made up of 13 amino acids. Germline V gene lookup returns CDR1 MNHNY and CDR2 SVGAGI (reference sequence).

V and J are TRBV7-9 and TRBJ2-1; as DNA is missing, the TRBD2 call by TCRdb cannot be tested. CDR1 and CDR2 from the germline V gene are SEHNR and FQNEAQ (reference sequence). The CDR3 contains 16 residues. The CDR3 loop reads CASSNRREISYNEQFF.

The chain carries TRBV15 and TRBJ2-1. The germline V gene has CDR1 LNHNV and CDR2 YYDKDF (reference sequence). The CDR3 runs 13 residues. The CDR3 reads CATSRGTDNEQFF. Full variable domain (outside the CDR3, taken from reference TRBV15 and TRBJ2-1): DAMVIQNPRYQVTQFGKPVTLSCSQTLNHNVMYWYQQKSSQAPKLLFHYYDKDFNNEADTPDNFQSRRPNTSFCFLDIRSPGLGDTAMYLCATSRGTDNEQFFGPGTRLTVL.

This chain links TRBV18 with TRBJ2-2. Germline-derived CDR1 and CDR2 are KGHSH and LQKENI. This CDR3 is built from 14 residues. The CDR3 loop is CASSPAANTGELFF.

V usage is TRBV7-9 and J usage is TRBJ1-6; as DNA is missing, the TRBD1 call by TCRdb cannot be tested. CDR3 size: 16 residues. The germline CDR1 and CDR2 sequences are SEHNR and FQNEAQ (reference sequence). CDR3 sequence reads: CASSRQGEVWNSPLHF.

V gene TRBV7-2 combines with J gene TRBJ2-3; no DNA is available, so the TRBD2 call from TCRdb remains unchecked. Germline CDR1 and CDR2: SGHTA and FQGNSA. The CDR3 is 14 residues long. The CDR3 is CASSPRTIRDTQYF.

The chain couples TRBV6-2 or TRBV6-3 to TRBJ2-7; TCRdb gives TRBD2 as the D gene, but with no DNA this cannot be confirmed. Germline-derived CDR1 and CDR2 are MNHEY and SVGEGT. The CDR3 is made up of 15 amino acids. This CDR3 reads CASFPQASWANGQYF.

This chain links TRBV7-2 with TRBJ2-2; TCRdb proposes TRBD1, but this gene call is untestable without DNA. This CDR3 is 14 amino acids long. CDR1 and CDR2 from the germline V gene are SGHTA and FQGNSA. The CDR3 loop reads CASSPRVLTGELFF.

The chain joins TRBV19 to TRBJ1-1; with no DNA, the TCRdb D assignment of TRBD1 cannot be verified. In germline, CDR1 is LNHDA, CDR2 SQIVND (reference sequence). The CDR3 runs 14 residues. The CDR3 reads CASSAPTGGLTAFF. Full variable domain (missing parts from reference TRBV19 and TRBJ1-1): DGGITQSPKYLFRKEGQNVTLSCEQNLNHDAMYWYRQDPGQGLRLIYYSQIVNDFQKGDIAEGYSVSREKKESFPLTVTSAQKNPTAFYLCASSAPTGGLTAFFGQGTRLTVV.

The chain is built from TRBV9 and TRBJ2-5; TCRdb's D call, TRBD2, is unchecked because there is no DNA. Germline V gives CDR1 SGDLS, CDR2 YYNGEE. This CDR3 is 15 amino acids long. The CDR3: CASSVGTFSPETQYF. Supplemented by reference TRBV9 and TRBJ2-5, the full variable domain reads DSGVTQTPKHLITATGQRVTLRCSPRSGDLSVYWYQQSLDQGLQFLIQYYNGEERAKGNILERFSAQQFPDLHSELNLSSLELGDSALYFCASSVGTFSPETQYFGPGTRLLVL.

The genes are TRBV30 and TRBJ2-7. Germline V gene lookup returns CDR1 GTSNPN and CDR2 SVGIG (reference sequence). The CDR3 length is 11 residues. The CDR3 sequence is CAWSEGDEQYF.

The chain couples TRBV18 to TRBJ1-1; the TCRdb call, TRBD1, lacks DNA for checking. CDR1 and CDR2 from the germline V gene are KGHSH and LQKENI. The CDR3 runs to 16 residues. Here the CDR3 reads CASSPPGQGTSTEAFF.

This rearrangement joins TRBV27 to TRBJ2-1; there is no DNA to check the TCRdb D call of TRBD1. Germline V CDR1 and CDR2: MNHEY, SMNVEV (reference sequence). The CDR3 extends over 15 amino acids. This CDR3 is CASSSGRGTYNEQFF.

The chain combines TRBV10-3 with TRBJ1-3. CDR3 size: 16 residues. Germline CDR1 ENHRY, CDR2 SYGVKD. The CDR3 spells CAISEWCPQAGNTIYF.

The V call is TRBV9, the J call TRBJ2-3. Germline CDR1 is SGDLS and CDR2 is YYNGEE. This CDR3 has 15 residues. The CDR3: CASSADLRPTDTQYF.

This rearrangement joins TRBV27 to TRBJ2-3; with no DNA, the TCRdb D assignment of TRBD2 cannot be verified. Per germline, CDR1 MNHEY and CDR2 SMNVEV (reference sequence). This CDR3 region has 15 residues. CDR3 amino acids: CASSRTSGGTDTQYF.

The rearrangement links TRBV5-1 to TRBJ2-3; the D call from TCRdb, TRBD2, cannot be confirmed without DNA. This CDR3 contains 15 residues. From germline, CDR1 is SGHRS and CDR2 YFSETQ. CDR3 residues: CASTLSSGGTDTQYF.